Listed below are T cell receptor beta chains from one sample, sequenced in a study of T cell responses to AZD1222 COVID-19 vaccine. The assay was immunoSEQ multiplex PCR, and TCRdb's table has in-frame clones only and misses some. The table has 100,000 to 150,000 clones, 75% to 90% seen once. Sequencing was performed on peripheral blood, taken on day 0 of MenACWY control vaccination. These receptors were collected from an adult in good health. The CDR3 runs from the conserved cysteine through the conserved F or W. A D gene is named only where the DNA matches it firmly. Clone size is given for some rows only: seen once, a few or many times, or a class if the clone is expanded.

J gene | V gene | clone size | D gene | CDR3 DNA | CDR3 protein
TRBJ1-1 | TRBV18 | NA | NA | TGTGCCAGCTCACCACCGAACCCGGACAGGAACACTGAAGCTTTCTTT | CASSPPNPDRNTEAFF
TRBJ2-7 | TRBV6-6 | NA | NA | TGTGCCAGCAGTTACGGGGCAGGGGCCTACGAGCAGTACTTC | CASSYGAGAYEQYF
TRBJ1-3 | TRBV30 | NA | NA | TGTGCCTGGAGTGTACGGGCAGGGATTGGAAACACCATATATTTT | CAWSVRAGIGNTIYF
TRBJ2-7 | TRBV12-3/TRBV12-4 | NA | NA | TGTGCCAGCAGGCCTCGGGACCGCTACGAGCAGTACTTC | CASRPRDRYEQYF
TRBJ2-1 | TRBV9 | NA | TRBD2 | TGTGCCAGCAGCCCTTCGGGGGGAGCGGCAAAGAACAATGAGCAGTTCTTC | CASSPSGGAAKNNEQFF
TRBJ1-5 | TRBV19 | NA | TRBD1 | TGTGCCAGTACAACCCAGGGGGCCTATCAGCCCCAGCATTTT | CASTTQGAYQPQHF
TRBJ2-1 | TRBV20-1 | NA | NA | TGCAGTGCTTGGGACGGGGGACCTCTAATCTTC | CSAWDGGPLIF
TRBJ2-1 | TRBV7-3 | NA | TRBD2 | TGTGCCAGCAGCCGGACTAGCGGGGACAATGAGCAGTTCTTC | CASSRTSGDNEQFF
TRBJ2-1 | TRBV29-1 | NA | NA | TGCAGCGTCCAGGGCGGAACCTACAATGAGCAGTTCTTC | CSVQGGTYNEQFF
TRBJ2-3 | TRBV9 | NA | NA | TGTGCCAGCAGCTCCAGACTCACGCGGGGAGATACGCAGTATTTT | CASSSRLTRGDTQYF
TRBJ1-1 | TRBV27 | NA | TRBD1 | TGTGCCAGCAGTTCGGACAGGGGTCGCACTGAAGCTTTCTTT | CASSSDRGRTEAFF
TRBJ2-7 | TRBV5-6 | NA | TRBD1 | TGTGCCAGCAGCGCCAAGGGACAGGGGGGCCACGAGCAGTACTTC | CASSAKGQGGHEQYF
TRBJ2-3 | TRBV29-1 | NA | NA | TGCAGCGTTGAAAAAGGGACCGCGACAGATACGCAGTATTTT | CSVEKGTATDTQYF
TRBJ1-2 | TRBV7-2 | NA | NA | TGTGCCAGCAGCTTCGGACAGAATTTATATGGCTACACCTTC | CASSFGQNLYGYTF
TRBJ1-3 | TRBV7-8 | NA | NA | TGTGCCAGCAGCTTAGAAGTTCGCGGTCCCATATATTTT | CASSLEVRGPIYF
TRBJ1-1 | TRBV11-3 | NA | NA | TGTGCCAGCAGCCTTTGGGACTACAGGAACCTTAACACTGAAGCTTTCTTT | CASSLWDYRNLNTEAFF
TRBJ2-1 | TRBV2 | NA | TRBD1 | TGTGCCAGCAGTGTGACAGGGGATAGACTCAATGAGCAGTTCTTC | CASSVTGDRLNEQFF
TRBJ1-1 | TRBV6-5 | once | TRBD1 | TGTGCCAGCAGGATCGACAGGGGGCAGAACACTGAAGCTTTCTTT | CASRIDRGQNTEAFF
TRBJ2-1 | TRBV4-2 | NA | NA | TGTGCCAGCAGCCAAGACTCCCGGGACCCCTCCTACAATGAGCAGTTCTTC | CASSQDSRDPSYNEQFF
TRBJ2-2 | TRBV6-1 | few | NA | TGTGCCACCAAGGGAACGCGGACGGATACCGGGGAGCTGTTTTTT | CATKGTRTDTGELFF
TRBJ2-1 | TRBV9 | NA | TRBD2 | TGTGCCAGCAGCGTAAAACGGACTAGCAGCGAGCAGTTCTTC | CASSVKRTSSEQFF
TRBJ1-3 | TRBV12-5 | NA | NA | TGTGCTAGTGGTGGAAACACCATATATTTT | CASGGNTIYF
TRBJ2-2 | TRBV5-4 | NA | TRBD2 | TGTGCCAGCAGCTTGGCGGGGCGGGGGACCGGGGAGCTGTTTTTT | CASSLAGRGTGELFF
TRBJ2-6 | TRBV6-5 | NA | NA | TGTGCCAGCAGTTACCTACGTAGCTCTGGGGCCAACGTCCTGACTTTC | CASSYLRSSGANVLTF
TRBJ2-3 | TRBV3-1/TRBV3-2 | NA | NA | TGTGCCAGCAGCCAAGATTGGGTTCAGACAGATACGCAGTATTTT | CASSQDWVQTDTQYF
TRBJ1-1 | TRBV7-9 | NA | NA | TGTGCCAGCAGCACGTTGGACACTGAAGCTTTCTTT | CASSTLDTEAFF
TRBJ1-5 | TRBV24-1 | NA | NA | TGTGCCACCAGTGCCAAGGGGCAGAGCTATCAGCCCCAGCATTTT | CATSAKGQSYQPQHF
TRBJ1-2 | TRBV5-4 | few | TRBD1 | TGTGCCAGCAGCGTGACAGGGAAATATGGCTACACCTTC | CASSVTGKYGYTF
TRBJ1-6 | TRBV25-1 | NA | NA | TGTGCCAGCAGTGAGCAGGCGTATTCACCCCTCCACTTT | CASSEQAYSPLHF
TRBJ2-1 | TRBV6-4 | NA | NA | TGTGCCAGCAGTGACACTACCGGGACTTCCTACAATGAGCAGTTCTTC | CASSDTTGTSYNEQFF
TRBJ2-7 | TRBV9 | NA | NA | TGTGCCAGCAGCGTACAGGAGGCACGCGGCGAGCAGTACTTC | CASSVQEARGEQYF
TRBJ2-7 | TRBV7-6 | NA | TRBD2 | TGTGCCAGCAGCTTATCGAGCGGGAGGGCCGCCTACGAGCAGTACTTC | CASSLSSGRAAYEQYF
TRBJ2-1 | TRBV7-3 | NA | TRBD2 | TGTGCCAGCAGCTCGCGGGAGTCCGGCTACAATGAGCAGTTCTTC | CASSSRESGYNEQFF
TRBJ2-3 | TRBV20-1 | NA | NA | TGCAGTGCTAGTAAGCAGCTAACTAGCACAGATACGCAGTATTTT | CSASKQLTSTDTQYF
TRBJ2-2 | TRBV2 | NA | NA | TGTGCCAGCAGTGAAGCCGGGTCCCCTGCCGGGGAGCTGTTTTTT | CASSEAGSPAGELFF
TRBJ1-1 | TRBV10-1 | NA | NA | TGCGCCAGCAGTGAGCGACTAAACACTGAAGCTTTCTTT | CASSERLNTEAFF
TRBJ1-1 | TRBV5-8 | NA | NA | TGTGCCAGCAGCTTGAGGGCAGTACAAAAATCTGAAGCTTTCTTT | CASSLRAVQKSEAFF
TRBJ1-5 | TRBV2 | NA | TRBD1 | TGTGCCATAAGACAGGGAGAGATTCAGCCCCAGCATTTT | CAIRQGEIQPQHF
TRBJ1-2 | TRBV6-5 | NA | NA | TGTGCCAGCAGCTACCAGGGGTCAAGTGGCTACACCTTC | CASSYQGSSGYTF
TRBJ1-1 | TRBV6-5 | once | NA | TGTGCCAGCTTTATTCAGGGAGGCACTGAAGCTTTCTTT | CASFIQGGTEAFF
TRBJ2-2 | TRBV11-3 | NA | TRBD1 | TGTGCCAGCAGCCCCCGGGACAGGGAGTCCGGGGAGCTGTTTTTT | CASSPRDRESGELFF
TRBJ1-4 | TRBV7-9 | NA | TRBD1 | TGTGCCAGCAGCATCGGGACAGGGAATGAAAAACTGTTTTTT | CASSIGTGNEKLFF
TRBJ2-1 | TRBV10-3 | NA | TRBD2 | TGTGCCATCAGTGAGTCAGTGAGTAGCGGGAGCTCCTACAATGAGCAGTTCTTC | CAISESVSSGSSYNEQFF
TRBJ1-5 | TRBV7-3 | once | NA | TGTGCCAGCAGCTTAACGGGCAATCAGCCCCAGCATTTT | CASSLTGNQPQHF
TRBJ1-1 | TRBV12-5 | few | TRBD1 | TGTGCTAGTGGTTTGGACAGGGGGGAAGCTTTCTTT | CASGLDRGEAFF
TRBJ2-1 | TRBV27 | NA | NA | TGTGCCAGCAGTTTATTGGGGCCAGTCCGTTACAATGAGCAGTTCTTC | CASSLLGPVRYNEQFF
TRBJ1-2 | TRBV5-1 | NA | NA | TGCGCCAGCAGCTTGGAATACAGCACGTATGGCTACACCTTC | CASSLEYSTYGYTF
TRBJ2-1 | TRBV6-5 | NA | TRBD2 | TGTGCCAGCAGTTATACGCGGGAGTCCAACAATGAGCAGTTCTTC | CASSYTRESNNEQFF
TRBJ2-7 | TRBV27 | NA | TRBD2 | TGTGCCAGCAGTCCATTGGGACTAGCGCGCGACGAGCAGTACTTC | CASSPLGLARDEQYF
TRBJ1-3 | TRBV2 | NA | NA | TGTGCCAGCAGTGATCACAGGGACTCTGGAAACACCATATATTTT | CASSDHRDSGNTIYF